This TCR beta chain was sequenced for a study of Ad26.COV2.S vaccination and SARS-CoV-2 variants. Treatment in this sample: roughly 18 received Ad26.COV2.S at low or high dose, single or two shots; about 5 received placebo; per-sample allocation not given. Material that was analyzed had been drawn on day 63 after the first vaccine or placebo injection. The assay was immunoSEQ multiplex PCR, and TCRdb's table has in-frame clones only and misses some. The sample has approximately 350,000 clones; about 83% are singletons. V was cut by 1 base and J by 3 bases, with 8 bases left in between. CDR1 is SNHLY, CDR2 FYNNEI, per germline. The CDR3 length is 14 residues.

This chain links TRBV2 with TRBJ2-3; D might be TRBD1 (5 bases). This receptor was obtained from a person between 18 and 60 years old who received the Ad26.COV2.S COVID-19 vaccine or a placebo. The sample was peripheral blood, taken in a trial of Ad26.COV2.S vaccine versus placebo. The CDR3 coding sequence is TGTGCCAGCAGTGAAGACAGGCTGACAGATACGCAGTATTTT. It encodes CASSEDRLTDTQYF.